This T cell receptor beta chain was retrieved from a study of PD-L1 blockade in urothelial cancer. Looking at the study overall: Of prior chemotherapy regimens, patients had received between 0 and 3. Samples of blood were analyzed 3 weeks (second dose) and 6 weeks after treatment start.

Time point denoted: peripheral blood 6 weeks after treatment start. There were between 1 and 8 samples from each patient, taken pretreatment and on-treatment. Data came from immunoSEQ multiplex PCR; TCRdb stores just in-frame clones and leaves some out. The table has some 40,000 clones, more than 80% seen once. V dropped 10 bases and J dropped 5; count of bases not matched to a gene: 8. Germline V CDR1 and CDR2: SNHLY, FYNNEI. The CDR3 contains 14 residues. This TCR was sampled from a man in his 70s with urothelial cancer. The chain links TRBV2 to TRBJ2-1, with 10 nucleotides matching TRBD2. Sequenced here: PBMCs, sampled around atezolizumab (anti-PD-L1) treatment. Here the CDR3 reads CATTGLAVNNEQFF. The CDR3 DNA reads TGTGCCACGACAGGACTAGCGGTAAACAATGAGCAGTTCTTC. Combining the CDR3 with reference TRBV2 and TRBJ2-1 gives the whole variable domain EPEVTQTPSHQVTQMGQEVILRCVPISNHLYFYWYRQILGQKVEFLVSFYNNEISEKSEIFDDQFSVERPDGSNFTLKIRSTKLEDSAMYFCATTGLAVNNEQFFGPGTRLTVL.